The sequence of this T cell receptor (beta chain) was determined in a study of metastatic and nonmetastatic thyroid tumors (dated by TCRdb to 2019 to 2021). About the investigation overall: Repertoires from peripheral blood and from tumor or nodule tissue samples of malignant and benign thyroid patients were compared. Broad study findings and their caveats: In both blood and tumor samples, TCR beta diversity was reported to be significantly higher in malignant tumors than in benign nodules.

To note about this clone: No antigen is known for it. There are no base qualities to consult, and no much larger clone falls within one base.

No patient had received any treatment before thyroid surgery. Using T-cell receptor beta sequencing, the researchers looked back retrospectively at clinical samples from patients, gathered between about 2012 and 2018. The receptor library was made with PCR. TCRdb names Illumina HiSeq 4000 as the instrument used. High-throughput sequencing was used to profile the CDR3 region of the TCR beta-chain in every patient. The published analysis was carried out like this. CDR3 differences across clinicopathological groups were used to build a classifier for discriminating distant-metastatic papillary thyroid cancer patients. Repertoire diversity was assessed with the Shannon index, and tumor-blood repertoire similarity with the Morisita-Horn index. The raw public reads went through TCRdb reprocessing: fastp at Q25, MiXCR clone calling, in-frame beta chains kept. TCRdb, not the authors, supplied the V and J calls. Within this sample are 25,000 to 40,000 clones, with about a sixth of them counted one time only. The ten biggest clones cover 4% to 5% of the sample.

This receptor was identified in a female donor with papillary thyroid cancer or a benign thyroid nodule (not recorded which). Some clones in this sample may be carry-over from other donors' samples. The specimen sequenced was blood.

The encoded CDR3 is CSARRDLNTEAFF. The DNA sequence reads TGCAGTGCTAGAAGGGACTTAAACACTGAAGCTTTCTTT. The chain couples TRBV20-1 to TRBJ1-1; a tentative D call is TRBD1 (5 bases match). CDR1 and CDR2 were assigned from the germline V gene (reference sequence) as DFQATT and SNEGSKA. From the cysteine through the phenylalanine, the CDR3 covers 13 amino acids. Only CDR3 DNA is held: 39 bases, read in frame from base 1. The trim is 2 bases for V and 2 bases for J, with a gap of 9 bases between the germline ends.